One sample yielded the 18 T cell receptor beta chains listed below, sequenced in a study of blood T cell repertoires in COVID-19. Using immunoSEQ multiplex PCR, the repertoire was profiled, and TCRdb retains in-frame clones only, with some absent. This sample has 210,000 or so clones, with about 88% found just once. The sample comprised peripheral blood. The receptors were gathered from a woman aged 35 to 49 who had recovered from COVID-19.

V is TRBV7-2 and J is TRBJ2-7; 8 bases line up with TRBD2. CDR3 size: 16 residues. The V gene's germline CDR1 is SGHTA and CDR2 FQGNSA. J gave up 0 bases and V 2 bases, and 6 bases lay outside the gene matches. CDR3 sequence: CASSLRSGGSSYEQYF. DNA of the CDR3: TGTGCCAGCAGCTTACGAAGCGGGGGAAGCTCCTACGAGCAGTACTTC.

A remark on this clone: An end of the junction does not agree with germline; a read error may underlie this. The chain combines TRBV7-9 with TRBJ2-1, with 9 bases fitting TRBD2. The CDR3 runs 11 residues. CDR1 is SEHNR and CDR2 is FQNEAQ in the germline V gene (reference sequence). The CDR3 DNA reads TGTGCCAGCAGCAGGACTAGCGTTCCCCTCTTC. Translating it yields CASSRTSVPLF.

The chain combines TRBV7-9 with TRBJ2-3, with TRBD2 matching 9 bases. This CDR3 region has 15 residues. The germline V gene has CDR1 SEHNR and CDR2 FQNEAQ (reference sequence). V shed 3 bases and J 6 bases; nucleotides not matched to a gene: 7. CDR3 amino acids: CASSLGQREADTQYF. The CDR3 coding sequence is TGTGCCAGCAGCTTGGGGCAGCGGGAGGCGGATACGCAGTATTTT. Complete variable domain (other parts from reference TRBV7-9 and TRBJ2-3): DTGVSQNPRHKITKRGQNVTFRCDPISEHNRLYWYRQTLGQGPEFLTYFQNEAQLEKSRLLSDRFSAERPKGSFSTLEIQRTEQGDSAMYLCASSLGQREADTQYFGPGTRLTVL.

The chain carries TRBV28 and TRBJ2-1, with D unclear. The ends were cut back, 4 bases at V and 6 bases at J, with 10 bases in the middle. In germline, CDR1 is MDHEN, CDR2 SYDVKM. The CDR3 contains 13 residues. CDR3 region: CASSYVVVNEQFF. CDR3 bases: TGTGCCAGCAGTTATGTAGTGGTCAATGAGCAGTTCTTC.

The chain recombines TRBV27 with TRBJ2-3, with D maybe TRBD2 (7 bases). V lost 3 bases and J lost 0, with 25 bases in between. Per the germline V gene, CDR1 is MNHEY and CDR2 is SMNVEV (reference sequence). The CDR3 runs to 20 residues. CDR3 in amino acids: CASSLLLGRRGAASTDTQYF. The CDR3 DNA reads TGTGCCAGCAGTTTGTTGCTTGGACGTCGGGGGGCAGCTAGCACAGATACGCAGTATTTT.

The chain carries TRBV7-9 and TRBJ1-6; 7 bases are a match to TRBD1. V lost 1 base and J lost 10; bases outside the gene matches: 7. CDR3 length: 15 residues. Germline V lookup: CDR1 SEHNR, CDR2 FQNEAQ (reference sequence). DNA for the CDR3: TGTGCCAGCAGCTTAGGACGACAGGGTAGCTCACCCCTCCACTTT. Its translation is CASSLGRQGSSPLHF.

The CDR3 sequence is CASSKQGAYEQYF. The CDR3 nucleotides read TGTGCCAGTAGTAAACAGGGTGCCTACGAGCAGTACTTC. The V call is TRBV19, the J call TRBJ2-7, with D tentatively TRBD1 (6 bases). Trimming removed 4 bases from V and 2 bases from J, with 9 bases in between. The germline V gene encodes CDR1 LNHDA and CDR2 SQIVND (reference sequence). The CDR3 runs 13 residues.

The chain couples TRBV19 to TRBJ2-3; 9 bases line up with TRBD1. The trim removed 8 bases at V and 6 bases at J, leaving 6 bases unmatched. In germline, CDR1 is LNHDA, CDR2 SQIVND (reference sequence). This CDR3 comprises 13 residues. The CDR3 sequence: CASGDRASDTQYF. In DNA form, the CDR3 reads TGTGCCAGTGGGGACAGGGCTTCGGATACGCAGTATTTT.

The CDR3 sequence is CATSEEGQGNGYTF. The CDR3 DNA sequence: TGTGCCACCAGTGAGGAGGGACAGGGTAACGGCTACACCTTC. The chain is built from TRBV24-1 and TRBJ1-2, with 9 bases that match TRBD1. Germline V gene lookup returns CDR1 KGHDR and CDR2 SFDVKD. The V gene end was trimmed by 4 bases and the J gene end by 8 bases; junction bases not matched to a gene: 7. The CDR3 sequence is 14 residues long.

The chain is built from TRBV7-2 and TRBJ1-1; D is unresolved. Trimming took 5 bases from V and 2 from J, leaving 21 bases between them. Germline CDR1 and CDR2: SGHTA and FQGNSA. This CDR3 contains 17 residues. The CDR3 coding sequence is TGTGCCAGCAGCCGTCTGGTGGACTCAGGTTTCAACACTGAAGCTTTCTTT. Translated, it gives CASSRLVDSGFNTEAFF.

This clone was seen a few times. This sequence joins TRBV18 and TRBJ2-2; D is possibly TRBD1 (6 bases). V dropped 2 bases and J dropped 2 bases, with 12 bases sitting between them. Germline loops: CDR1 KGHSH, CDR2 LQKENI. This CDR3 contains 16 residues. The CDR3 DNA reads TGTGCCAGCTCACCAAGACAGGCGCAAAACACCGGGGAGCTGTTTTTT. This encodes CASSPRQAQNTGELFF.

A few counts support this clone. The chain employs TRBV2 and TRBJ2-7; a weak D match, TRBD2 (5 bases). The germline V and J ends were trimmed by 7 bases and 1 base, with 11 bases remaining between them. Germline assignment: CDR1 SNHLY and CDR2 FYNNEI. The CDR3 loop spans 13 amino acids. Here the CDR3 DNA reads TGTGCCAGCAACCAAGGACTGTCCTACGAGCAGTACTTC. As protein: CASNQGLSYEQYF.

The chain employs TRBV7-8 and TRBJ1-5; tentative D call: TRBD1 (5 bases). Between the trimmed V and J ends, which lost 4 bases and 1 base, there was a span of 11 bases. The CDR3 runs 15 residues. Germline values: CDR1 SGHVS, CDR2 FQNEAQ. The CDR3 DNA reads TGTGCCAGCAGCTGGGCGTCAGGGAGCAATCAGCCCCAGCATTTT. Residues: CASSWASGSNQPQHF. Looking up the rest from reference TRBV7-8 and TRBJ1-5 gives the full variable domain: GAGVSQSPRYKVAKRGQDVALRCDPISGHVSLFWYQQALGQGPEFLTYFQNEAQLDKSGLPSDRFFAERPEGSVSTLKIQRTQQEDSAVYLCASSWASGSNQPQHFGDGTRLSIL.

The chain combines TRBV6-4 with TRBJ2-3; 7 bases match TRBD2. CDR1 is MRHNA and CDR2 is SNTAGT in the germline V gene. V lost 8 bases to trimming and J lost 2 bases; unmatched junction nucleotides: 4. This CDR3 comprises 13 residues. The DNA of the CDR3 is TGTGCCAGCTTGCTAGCGGCCACAGATACGCAGTATTTT. As protein: CASLLAATDTQYF.

CDR3 sequence reads: CASSDLAGGETQYF. The CDR3 DNA reads TGTGCCAGCAGTGATTTGGCGGGAGGGGAGACCCAGTACTTC. The chain employs TRBV2 and TRBJ2-5; 9 bases map to TRBD2. Germline assignment: CDR1 SNHLY and CDR2 FYNNEI. Trimming removed 3 bases from V and 5 bases from J; junction bases left unmatched: 4. This CDR3 contains 14 residues.

The chain combines TRBV9 with TRBJ2-7, with D possibly being TRBD1 (6 bases). CDR1 SGDLS and CDR2 YYNGEE come from the germline V gene. Trimming removed 4 bases at V and 4 bases at J, with 15 bases between. CDR3 size: 14 residues. CDR3 loop: CASSSRTVPYEQYF. CDR3 in DNA: TGTGCCAGCAGCTCCCGGACAGTCCCGTACGAGCAGTACTTC.

This CDR3 is CASSPVGQSGANEQFF. In DNA, the CDR3 is TGCGCCAGCAGCCCTGTTGGGCAGAGTGGGGCCAATGAGCAGTTCTTC. The chain has TRBV5-1 and TRBJ2-1; tentatively, D is TRBD1 (5 bases). Trimming left V 4 bases short and J 6 bases short, with 20 bases between. Germline V gene data show CDR1 as SGHRS and CDR2 as YFSETQ. The CDR3 is made up of 16 amino acids.

This sequence joins TRBV7-2 and TRBJ2-3; TRBD2 aligns across 11 bases. The CDR3 extends over 15 amino acids. V dropped 6 bases and J dropped 0; count of bases not matched to a gene: 2. Germline CDR1 reads SGHTA; CDR2 reads FQGNSA. This CDR3 reads CASRGLAESTDTQYF. For the CDR3, the DNA is TGTGCCAGCAGGGGACTAGCGGAGAGCACAGATACGCAGTATTTT.